The next 7 T cell receptor beta chains were all read from a single sample in a study of cytomegalovirus exposure and HLA in healthy donors. The PCR used 60 Vbeta and 13 Jbeta primers. Repertoires were generated with immunoSEQ multiplex PCR, while TCRdb's copy carries only in-frame clones and drops some. This sample lists tens of thousands of clones; its ten largest clones have roughly 9.6%. Source material: PBMCs. Source of these receptors: a woman aged 45-65 years in good health and CMV-seropositive.

This chain connects TRBV5-1 to TRBJ2-3; TRBD1 might be the D (5 bases). From germline, CDR1 is SGHRS and CDR2 YFSETQ. The CDR3 runs to 14 residues. V was trimmed by 0 bases and J by 0 bases, leaving 5 bases between them. CDR3 loop: CASSLGQSTDTQYF. The CDR3 DNA follows: TGCGCCAGCAGCTTGGGACAGAGCACAGATACGCAGTATTTT. Full variable domain (outside the CDR3, taken from reference TRBV5-1 and TRBJ2-3): KAGVTQTPRYLIKTRGQQVTLSCSPISGHRSVSWYQQTPGQGLQFLFEYFSETQRNKGNFPGRFSGRQFSNSRSEMNVSTLELGDSALYLCASSLGQSTDTQYFGPGTRLTVL.

The chain has TRBV6-5 and TRBJ2-7, with 13 nucleotides matching TRBD2. The length of the CDR3 is 14 residues. The ends lost 11 bases at V and 1 base at J; junction bases unmatched: 5. Germline values: CDR1 MNHEY, CDR2 SVGAGI. Written as DNA, the CDR3 is TGTGCCGCCGGACTAGCGGGGGTTTCCTACGAGCAGTACTTC. Translated, it gives CAAGLAGVSYEQYF.

This clone shows up as medium-sized by frequency. This CDR3 is CAWKFSGGSYEQYF. The CDR3 DNA follows: TGTGCCTGGAAATTCTCAGGGGGCTCCTACGAGCAGTACTTC. This sequence joins TRBV30 and TRBJ2-7; 7 bases fit TRBD1. V lost 4 bases and J lost 0; bases outside the gene matches: 6. The CDR3 runs 14 residues. Germline V gene lookup returns CDR1 GTSNPN and CDR2 SVGIG (reference sequence).

V usage is TRBV4-1 and J usage is TRBJ2-7, with D perhaps TRBD1 (5 bases). CDR3 length: 15 amino acids. V gave up 2 bases and J gave up 4 bases, with 15 bases separating them. The germline gives CDR1 MGHRA, CDR2 YSYEKL. CDR3 amino acids: CASSQLVQGSYEQYF. CDR3 nucleotides: TGCGCCAGCAGCCAATTAGTTCAGGGTTCTTACGAGCAGTACTTC.

This chain links TRBV7-8 with TRBJ1-2; 8 positions match TRBD1. The germline CDR1 and CDR2 sequences are SGHVS and FQNEAQ. V dropped 5 bases and J dropped 0; count of bases not matched to a gene: 2. This CDR3 spans 14 amino acids. DNA for the CDR3: TGTGCCAGCAGCCCGGGACAGGCTAACTATGGCTACACCTTC. Translating gives CASSPGQANYGYTF.

The rearrangement links TRBV7-2 to TRBJ2-1; 14 bases align to TRBD2. Germline V gives CDR1 SGHTA, CDR2 FQGNSA. The CDR3 totals 18 residues. V was pared by 2 bases and J by 6 bases, with 9 bases of the junction left unmatched. CDR3 sequence: CASSLHIRGLAGVNEQFF. The CDR3 nucleotides read TGTGCCAGCAGCTTACACATTCGGGGACTAGCGGGAGTCAATGAGCAGTTCTTC.

This rearrangement joins TRBV25-1 to TRBJ1-1; possible D gene TRBD1, 6 bases. Germline CDR1 and CDR2: MGHDK and SYGVNS. The V end lost 5 bases, the J end lost 4 bases, and 17 bases lay between the germline ends. The CDR3 length is 15 residues. As DNA, the CDR3 is TGTGCCAGCAGTCGCACCGGGCCACAGGGCACTGAAGCTTTCTTT. It codes for CASSRTGPQGTEAFF.